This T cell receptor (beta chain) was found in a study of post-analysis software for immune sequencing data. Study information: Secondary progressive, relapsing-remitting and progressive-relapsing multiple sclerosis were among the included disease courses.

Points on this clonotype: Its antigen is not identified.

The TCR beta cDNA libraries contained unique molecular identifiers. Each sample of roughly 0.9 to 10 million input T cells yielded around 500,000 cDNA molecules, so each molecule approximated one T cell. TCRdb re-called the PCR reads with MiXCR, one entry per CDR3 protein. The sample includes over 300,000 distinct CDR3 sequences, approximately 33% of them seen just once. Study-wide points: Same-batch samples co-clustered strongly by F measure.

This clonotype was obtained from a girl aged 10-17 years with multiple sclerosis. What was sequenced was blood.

The CDR3: CASSQGPNTIYEQYF. CDR3 coding DNA: TGCGCCAGCAGCCAAGGGCCAAACACGATCTACGAGCAGTACTTC. This chain joins TRBV4-3 and TRBJ2-7; D gene ambiguous. This CDR3 is 15 amino acids long. Germline V lookup: CDR1 LGHNA, CDR2 YSLEER. V was pared by 1 base and J by 3 bases, with 13 bases between.